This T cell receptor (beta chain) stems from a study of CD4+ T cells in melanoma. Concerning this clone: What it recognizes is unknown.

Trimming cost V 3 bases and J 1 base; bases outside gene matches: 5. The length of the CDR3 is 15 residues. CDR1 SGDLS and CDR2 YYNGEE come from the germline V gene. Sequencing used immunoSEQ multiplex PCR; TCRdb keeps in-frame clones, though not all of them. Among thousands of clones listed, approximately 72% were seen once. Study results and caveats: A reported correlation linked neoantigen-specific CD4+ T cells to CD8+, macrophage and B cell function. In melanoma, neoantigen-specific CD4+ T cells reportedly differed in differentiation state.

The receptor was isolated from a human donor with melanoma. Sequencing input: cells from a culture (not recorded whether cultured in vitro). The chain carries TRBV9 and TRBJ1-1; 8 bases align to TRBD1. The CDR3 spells CASSAAGTGNTEAFF. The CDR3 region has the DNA TGTGCCAGCAGCGCGGCCGGGACAGGGAACACTGAAGCTTTCTTT.